The rows below give T cell receptor beta chains drawn from one sample of a study of tumor-infiltrating lymphocytes in primary liver carcinoma. TCRdb recomputed calls from the multiplex PCR reads with MiXCR, one row per CDR3 protein. Of approximately 45,000 distinct CDR3 sequences listed, approximately 73% are singletons. Sequencing was done on a sample of liver tumor tissue from sampling region 2. These receptors were obtained from a man between 35 and 55 years old with primary liver carcinoma and hepatitis B virus infection. Each CDR3 is given with its conserved first and last residue. Fields, in order: D gene, clone size, J gene, V gene, CDR3 DNA, CDR3 protein. The D gene is left open where the match is weak. Expanded clones get a size class; other rows say once, few or many, or leave the size out.

d_gene: NA; abundance: few; j_gene: TRBJ2-2; v_gene: TRBV12-3/TRBV12-4; CDR3nt: TGTGCCAGCAGTTCTAGGCTTGGGATGAACACCGGGGAGCTGTTTTTT; CDR3aa: CASSSRLGMNTGELFF
d_gene: NA; abundance: NA; j_gene: TRBJ2-7; v_gene: TRBV6-6; CDR3nt: TGTGCCAGCAGTCGTACCCTAGGCGAGCGGCACTTC; CDR3aa: CASSRTLGERHF
d_gene: TRBD1; abundance: few; j_gene: TRBJ1-2; v_gene: TRBV20-1; CDR3nt: TGCAGTGCTAGAGTTGCGGGACAGGACTATGGCTACACCTTC; CDR3aa: CSARVAGQDYGYTF
d_gene: NA; abundance: NA; j_gene: TRBJ2-7; v_gene: TRBV11-3; CDR3nt: TGTGTCAGCGGCCTTGGTGAAGGGGACTACGAGCAGTACTTC; CDR3aa: CVSGLGEGDYEQYF
d_gene: TRBD1; abundance: NA; j_gene: TRBJ2-1; v_gene: TRBV28; CDR3nt: TGTGCCAGCAGACCCCCCGCCAGACAGGGGGCCTACAATGAGCAGTTCTTC; CDR3aa: CASRPPARQGAYNEQFF
d_gene: NA; abundance: many; j_gene: TRBJ1-1; v_gene: TRBV20-1; CDR3nt: TGCAGTGCTCGAGGGGGGACGGGTGTCGGCACTGAAGCTTTCTTT; CDR3aa: CSARGGTGVGTEAFF
d_gene: NA; abundance: NA; j_gene: TRBJ2-3; v_gene: TRBV7-9; CDR3nt: TGTGCCAGCAGCTTAGCAGGAAGTACAGGTACGCAGTATTTT; CDR3aa: CASSLAGSTGTQYF
d_gene: NA; abundance: many; j_gene: TRBJ2-2; v_gene: TRBV7-3; CDR3nt: TGTGCCAGCAGCCGATTTGTCGGGGGGGAGCTGTTTTTT; CDR3aa: CASSRFVGGELFF
d_gene: NA; abundance: NA; j_gene: TRBJ2-1; v_gene: TRBV4-2; CDR3nt: TGTGCCAGCAGCCAAGAACTAGAAACGAATGAACAGCTCTTC; CDR3aa: CASSQELETNEQLF
d_gene: NA; abundance: many; j_gene: TRBJ2-3; v_gene: TRBV7-9; CDR3nt: TGTGCCAGCAGCTTAGCGGGCAGCACAGATACGCAGTATTTT; CDR3aa: CASSLAGSTDTQYF
d_gene: NA; abundance: NA; j_gene: TRBJ1-5; v_gene: TRBV29-1; CDR3nt: TGCAGCGACGAAGGAGGGAATCAGCCCCCGCATTTT; CDR3aa: CSDEGGNQPPHF
d_gene: NA; abundance: many; j_gene: TRBJ2-7; v_gene: TRBV20-1; CDR3nt: TGCAGTGCTAGAGGTCAGGGGTTCTCTGGGGAGCAGTACTTC; CDR3aa: CSARGQGFSGEQYF
d_gene: TRBD2; abundance: NA; j_gene: TRBJ2-1; v_gene: TRBV11-1; CDR3nt: TGTGTCAGCAGCCTCGGGAGCCTAGCGGGAGGCTCATACAATGAGCAGTTCTTC; CDR3aa: CVSSLGSLAGGSYNEQFF
d_gene: TRBD1; abundance: NA; j_gene: TRBJ1-4; v_gene: TRBV6-5; CDR3nt: TGTGTCAGCAGCACCCGAACAGGGGGCGCGTATCGAGAAAAACTGTTTTTT; CDR3aa: CVSSTRTGGAYREKLFF
d_gene: NA; abundance: once; j_gene: TRBJ1-5; v_gene: TRBV29-1; CDR3nt: TGCAGTGCAGGGGACGGAACCAATCAGTCCCAACATTTT; CDR3aa: CSAGDGTNQSQHF